The rows below give T cell receptor beta chains drawn from one sample of a study of CD8+CD57+ T cells in acquired aplastic anemia. TCRdb used MiXCR to reprocess the reads, holding one entry per CDR3 protein. The data hold around 430,000 distinct CDR3 sequences, with more than 25% observed a single time. Sequencing was performed on sorted CD4+, CD8+, or CD8+CD57+ T cells (not recorded which) from PBMCs. The receptors here all came from a human donor with aplastic anemia. Each CDR3 is given with its conserved first and last residue. D genes are given only for firm matches. Clone sizes are given selectively: once, few, many, or a class where the clone is expanded.

size	length	V	D	J	DNA	CDR3
NA	18	TRBV9	NA	TRBJ2-1	TGTGCCAGCACTACGATTGCCGGTAGGGGGAGGTCGGGCAATGAGCAGTTCTTC	CASTTIAGRGRSGNEQFF
NA	12	TRBV15	NA	TRBJ1-5	TGTGCCACCAGCACCGACAGGTCGGCCCAGCGTTTT	CATSTDRSAQRF
many	16	TRBV2	NA	TRBJ2-5	TGTGCCAGCGGGCGGGACATCGAAGTGGTATTGGAGACCCAGTACTTC	CASGRDIEVVLETQYF
NA	14	TRBV10-3	NA	TRBJ1-6	TGTGCCATCAGTGAGGTCGGCAGTAATTCACCCCTCCACTTT	CAISEVGSNSPLHF
NA	15	TRBV3-1	NA	TRBJ1-1	TGTGCCAGCGGCCAAGATCAGGCGGACCTTCCTGAAGCTTTCTTT	CASGQDQADLPEAFF
NA	11	TRBV9	NA	TRBJ1-2	TGTGCCAGCAGCGTAAGCGGTGGAAACACCTTC	CASSVSGGNTF
NA	14	TRBV4-1	NA	TRBJ2-5	TGCGCCAGCAGCCTCCAGATCTTAGTGGAGACCCAGTACTTC	CASSLQILVETQYF
few	14	TRBV5-5	NA	TRBJ2-2	TGTGCCAGCAGCTTGTCTCAGGGGTCCGGGGAGCTGTTTTTT	CASSLSQGSGELFF
few	11	TRBV12-3/TRBV12-4	NA	TRBJ1-1	TGTGCCAGCAGTTTTGGGTCTGAAGCTTTCTTT	CASSFGSEAFF
many	18	TRBV25-1	TRBD1	TRBJ2-5	TGTGCCAGCAGTGAATTCGAGACTATCGGGACAGGCGCAGAGACCCAGTACTTC	CASSEFETIGTGAETQYF
NA	17	TRBV14	NA	TRBJ1-6	TGTGCCAGCAGCGAAAAAGGCAGGACCTCCTATAATTCACCCCTCCACTTT	CASSEKGRTSYNSPLHF
few	17	TRBV9	NA	TRBJ1-1	TGTGCCAGCAGCCCCAGTCCCGGGACTCGGAGGATAGGTGAAGCTTTCTTT	CASSPSPGTRRIGEAFF
many	15	TRBV4-3	NA	TRBJ1-2	TGCGCCAGCAGCCAAGATTGGAACAGCTTCTATGGCTACACCTTC	CASSQDWNSFYGYTF
once	14	TRBV29-1	TRBD2	TRBJ2-7	TGCAGCGTTGTACCTAGCGGCGCCTCCTACGAGCAGTACTTC	CSVVPSGASYEQYF
many	16	TRBV7-9	TRBD1	TRBJ1-5	TGTGCCAGCAGCCCGTCCGGGACAGGGGGCCATCAGCCCCAGCATTTT	CASSPSGTGGHQPQHF
NA	17	TRBV30	TRBD2	TRBJ2-3	TGTGCCTGGAGTGTTTTAGCGGGGGGCACAAGCACAGATACGCAGTATTTT	CAWSVLAGGTSTDTQYF
many	15	TRBV10-1	TRBD2	TRBJ2-1	TGCGCCAGCGTAAGACTAGCGACCTCCTACAATGAGCAGTTCTTC	CASVRLATSYNEQFF
many	16	TRBV29-1	TRBD1	TRBJ2-2	TGCAGCGTGACCTCCGGGACAGGGGCTTCGCATGGGGAGCTGTTTTTT	CSVTSGTGASHGELFF
few	16	TRBV24-1	NA	TRBJ2-3	TGTGCCACCAGTGATTTGACGGGACGCGAGACAGATACGCAGTATTTT	CATSDLTGRETDTQYF
many	14	TRBV7-3	TRBD1	TRBJ1-6	TGTGCCAGCAGCTCGGGACAGCCGAATTCACCCCTCCACTTT	CASSSGQPNSPLHF
few	17	TRBV5-1	NA	TRBJ1-6	TGCGCCAGCAGCCCTGGCGGGGGGGGCTCTTATAATTCACCCCTCCACTTT	CASSPGGGGSYNSPLHF
NA	13	TRBV7-2	NA	TRBJ2-1	TGTGCCAGCCGAAAACTGGGAGGCAATGAGCAGTTCTTC	CASRKLGGNEQFF
few	13	TRBV25-1	NA	TRBJ2-3	TGTGCCAGCAGTTTACTAACGGGAGATACGCAGTATTTT	CASSLLTGDTQYF
few	13	TRBV12-3/TRBV12-4	NA	TRBJ1-1	TGTGCCAGCGGGAGGGATCGGAACACTGAAGCTTTCTTT	CASGRDRNTEAFF
many	13	TRBV2	NA	TRBJ2-7	TGTGCCAGCGCTAGTGGTCAGGGTCGGGAGCAGTACTTC	CASASGQGREQYF
few	15	TRBV7-9	NA	TRBJ2-5	TGTGCCAGCAGCTTAGCCGGTCCCGATGGGGAGACCCAGTACTTC	CASSLAGPDGETQYF
many	15	TRBV11-2	TRBD2	TRBJ2-7	TGTGCCAGCAGCCCCACTAGCGGGGAGACCTACGAGCAGTACTTC	CASSPTSGETYEQYF
few	18	TRBV7-9	NA	TRBJ1-5	TGTGCCAGCAGCTTAGCGACGGGGACAAGTTATAGCAATCAGCCCCAGCATTTT	CASSLATGTSYSNQPQHF
many	11	TRBV5-1	NA	TRBJ2-5	TGTGCCAGCAGCTTACAAGAGACCCAGTACTTC	CASSLQETQYF
NA	18	TRBV5-1	NA	TRBJ2-2	TGCGCCAGCAGCTTGTTGGGTATAGGGACCCTCGGAGGCGGGGAGCTGTTTTTT	CASSLLGIGTLGGGELFF
NA	13	TRBV20-1	NA	TRBJ2-2	TGCAGTGCTATAAATTCGAACACCGGGGAGCTGTTTTTT	CSAINSNTGELFF
few	15	TRBV15	TRBD1	TRBJ2-1	TGTGCCACCAGCACCCGGGACAGGGTTGGCTATGAGCAGTTCTTC	CATSTRDRVGYEQFF
few	16	TRBV10-3	NA	TRBJ1-3	TGTGCCAGCAGTTACTCGGGGGATTTGGCTGGAAACACCATATATTTT	CASSYSGDLAGNTIYF
many	16	TRBV19	NA	TRBJ1-5	TGTGCCAGTAGTATAGTCGGGGCATATAGCAATCAGCCCCAGCATTTT	CASSIVGAYSNQPQHF
many	11	TRBV10-3	NA	TRBJ1-2	TGTGCCATCAGTGAGTCTAGGGCTCTCACCTTC	CAISESRALTF